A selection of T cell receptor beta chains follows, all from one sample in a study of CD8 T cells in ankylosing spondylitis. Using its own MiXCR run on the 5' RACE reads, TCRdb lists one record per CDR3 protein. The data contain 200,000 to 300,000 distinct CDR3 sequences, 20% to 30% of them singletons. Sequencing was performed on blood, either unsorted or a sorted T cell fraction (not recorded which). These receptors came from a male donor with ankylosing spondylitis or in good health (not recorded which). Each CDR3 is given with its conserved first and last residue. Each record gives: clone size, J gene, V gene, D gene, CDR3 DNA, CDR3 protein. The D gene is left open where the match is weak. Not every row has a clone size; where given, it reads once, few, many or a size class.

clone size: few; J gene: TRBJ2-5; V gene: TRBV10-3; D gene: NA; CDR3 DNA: TGTGCCATCAGGGACGGTGGCCAAGAGACCCAGTACTTC; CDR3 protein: CAIRDGGQETQYF
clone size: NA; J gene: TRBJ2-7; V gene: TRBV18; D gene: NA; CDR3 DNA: TGTGCCAGCTCACCAGGGGCTAACCCCTACGAGCAGTACTTC; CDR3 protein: CASSPGANPYEQYF
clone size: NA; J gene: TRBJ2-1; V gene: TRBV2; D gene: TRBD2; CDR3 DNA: TGTGCCAGCAGGGAACTTGCCGTGGCGGGGGTCTCCTCCCATGAGCAGTTCTTC; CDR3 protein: CASRELAVAGVSSHEQFF
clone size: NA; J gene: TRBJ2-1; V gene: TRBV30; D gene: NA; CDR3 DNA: TGTGCCTGGAGTGTGGAACATGAGCAGTTCTTC; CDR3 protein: CAWSVEHEQFF
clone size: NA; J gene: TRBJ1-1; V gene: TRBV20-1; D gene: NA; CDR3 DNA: TGCAGTGCTAGATACGGGACCACTGAAGCTTTCTTT; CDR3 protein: CSARYGTTEAFF
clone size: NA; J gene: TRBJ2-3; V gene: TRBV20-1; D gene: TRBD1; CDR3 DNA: TGCAGTGCTAGGGCTGGGACAGGGGAAGATACGCAGTATTTT; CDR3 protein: CSARAGTGEDTQYF
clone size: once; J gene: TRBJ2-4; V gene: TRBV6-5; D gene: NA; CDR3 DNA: TGTGCCAGCAGTTACGGCCAGACTCCCAAAAACATTCAGTACTTC; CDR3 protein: CASSYGQTPKNIQYF
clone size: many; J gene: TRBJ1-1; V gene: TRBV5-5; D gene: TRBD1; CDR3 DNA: TGTGCCAGCAGCCCCCAGGCCTGGGACAGGAGAGCTTTCTTT; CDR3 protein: CASSPQAWDRRAFF
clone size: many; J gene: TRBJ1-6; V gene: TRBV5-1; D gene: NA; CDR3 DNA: TGCGCCAGCACTCCAGGGGACTATAATTCACCCCTCCACTTT; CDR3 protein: CASTPGDYNSPLHF
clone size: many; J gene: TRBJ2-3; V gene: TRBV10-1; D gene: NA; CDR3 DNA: TGCGCCAGCCCAAACTTCCCCGACACAGATACGCAGTATTTT; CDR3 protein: CASPNFPDTDTQYF
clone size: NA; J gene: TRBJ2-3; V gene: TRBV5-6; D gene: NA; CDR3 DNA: TGTGCCAGCAGCTTGGTGGGGGCGTATTTAGATACGCAGTATTTT; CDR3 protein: CASSLVGAYLDTQYF
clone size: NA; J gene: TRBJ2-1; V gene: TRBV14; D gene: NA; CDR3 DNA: TGTGCCAGCAGCCAAGATCACGGAGAGCGATACAATGAGCAGTTCTTC; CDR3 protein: CASSQDHGERYNEQFF
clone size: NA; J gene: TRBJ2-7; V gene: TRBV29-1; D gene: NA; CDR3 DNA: TGCAGCGCAGGGGGGAGCGAGCAGTACTTC; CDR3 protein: CSAGGSEQYF
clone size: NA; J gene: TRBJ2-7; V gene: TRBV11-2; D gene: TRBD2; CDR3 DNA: TGTGCTAGCAGTCCGGGGGGTTCCACCTACGAGCAGTACTTC; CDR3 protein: CASSPGGSTYEQYF
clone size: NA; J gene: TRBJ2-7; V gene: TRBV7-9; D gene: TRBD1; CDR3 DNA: TGTGCCAGCACCCGGACAGGGAGACCCTACGAGCAGTACTTC; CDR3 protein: CASTRTGRPYEQYF